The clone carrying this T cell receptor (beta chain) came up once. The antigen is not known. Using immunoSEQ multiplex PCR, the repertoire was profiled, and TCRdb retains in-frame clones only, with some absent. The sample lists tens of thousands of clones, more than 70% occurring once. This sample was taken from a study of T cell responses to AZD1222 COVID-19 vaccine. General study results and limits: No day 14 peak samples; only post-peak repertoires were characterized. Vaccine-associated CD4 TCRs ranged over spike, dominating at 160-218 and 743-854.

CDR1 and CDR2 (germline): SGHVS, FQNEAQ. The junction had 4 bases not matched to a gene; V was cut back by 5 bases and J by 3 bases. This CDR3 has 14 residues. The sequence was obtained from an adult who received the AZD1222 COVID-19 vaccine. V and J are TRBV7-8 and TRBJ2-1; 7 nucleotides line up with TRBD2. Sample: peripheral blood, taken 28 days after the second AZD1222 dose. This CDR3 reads CASSILAIYNEQFF. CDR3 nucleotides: TGTGCCAGCAGCATACTAGCGATCTACAATGAGCAGTTCTTC.